One sample yielded the 24 T cell receptor beta chains listed below, sequenced in a study of blood T cell repertoires in COVID-19. Generated by immunoSEQ multiplex PCR, the TCRdb table keeps only in-frame clones and is missing some. The sample has around 280,000 clones, around 90% seen once; the top ten hold over 6%. What was sequenced was PBMCs or T cells enriched from blood (not recorded which). Receptor source: a middle-aged woman who had recovered from COVID-19.

The gene calls are TRBV7-8 and TRBJ2-3, with D unresolved. The CDR3 sequence is 12 residues long. Germline V gene lookup returns CDR1 SGHVS and CDR2 FQNEAQ. V shed 4 bases and J shed 6 bases, with 8 bases lying between them. CDR3 in amino acids: CASSSRLDTQYF. The DNA for the CDR3 is TGTGCCAGCAGCTCCCGGTTGGATACGCAGTATTTT.

The chain couples TRBV18 to TRBJ2-7; D might be TRBD1 (6 bases). V gave up 3 bases and J gave up 4 bases, with 13 bases separating them. The CDR3 spans 14 residues. Germline V gives CDR1 KGHSH, CDR2 LQKENI. Here the CDR3 reads CASSPGDRIYEQYF. CDR3 sequence (DNA): TGTGCCAGCTCACCCGGAGACAGGATTTACGAGCAGTACTTC.

This clone was observed once. V and J are TRBV5-1 and TRBJ2-7, with 8 bases lining up with TRBD1. Trimming cost V 4 bases and J 3 bases; bases outside gene matches: 9. Germline assignment: CDR1 SGHRS and CDR2 YFSETQ. The CDR3 loop spans 15 amino acids. This chain's CDR3 is CASSGVLDRDYEQYF. CDR3 coding DNA: TGCGCCAGCAGCGGCGTTTTGGACAGGGACTACGAGCAGTACTTC. Based on the CDR3 plus reference TRBV5-1 and TRBJ2-7, the full variable domain is KAGVTQTPRYLIKTRGQQVTLSCSPISGHRSVSWYQQTPGQGLQFLFEYFSETQRNKGNFPGRFSGRQFSNSRSEMNVSTLELGDSALYLCASSGVLDRDYEQYFGPGTRLTVT.

The chain joins TRBV5-4 to TRBJ1-1; a weak D match, TRBD1 (6 bases). The CDR3 runs 13 residues. Germline assignment: CDR1 SGHNT and CDR2 YYREEE (reference sequence). V was shortened by 4 bases and J by 1 base, with 8 bases between the two germline ends. This CDR3 is CASSQTGNTEAFF. The DNA for the CDR3 is TGTGCCAGCAGCCAGACAGGGAACACTGAAGCTTTCTTT.

The DNA for the CDR3 is TGTGCCAGCAGGGAACAGATAACTAATGAAAAACTGTTTTTT. It translates to CASREQITNEKLFF. This rearrangement joins TRBV7-2 to TRBJ1-4; D not resolved. V lost 6 bases and J 1 base, leaving 9 bases between the germline ends. Germline CDR1 reads SGHTA; CDR2 reads FQGNSA. CDR3 length: 14 residues. The whole variable domain, filled in from reference TRBV7-2 and TRBJ1-4, reads GAGVSQSPSNKVTEKGKDVELRCDPISGHTALYWYRQSLGQGLEFLIYFQGNSAPDKSGLPSDRFSAERTGGSVSTLTIQRTQQEDSAVYLCASREQITNEKLFFGSGTQLSVL.

The chain couples TRBV10-1 to TRBJ1-5; tentative D call: TRBD1 (5 bases). V lost 9 bases to trimming and J lost 6 bases, with 24 bases between them. The length of the CDR3 is 16 residues. The germline V gene has CDR1 WNHNN and CDR2 SYGVQD (reference sequence). CDR3 amino acids: CASRGRASGSGQPQHF. The CDR3, as DNA: TGCGCCAGTCGAGGCAGGGCAAGTGGTAGTGGTCAGCCCCAGCATTTT.

This sequence joins TRBV5-6 and TRBJ2-3; perhaps TRBD2 as D (5 bases). The CDR3 spans 14 residues. Germline V gene data show CDR1 as SGHDT and CDR2 as YYEEEE. Trimming stripped 7 bases from V and 0 bases from J, with 12 bases between. The CDR3 DNA reads TGTGCCAGCTCCAGCGGCCCTAGCACAGATACGCAGTATTTT. Amino acid sequence: CASSSGPSTDTQYF.

The CDR3 here is CASTAGFPNEKLFF. CDR3 in DNA: TGTGCCAGCACCGCCGGGTTCCCGAATGAAAAACTGTTTTTT. The chain employs TRBV27 and TRBJ1-4, with D hard to call. Between the trimmed V and J ends, which lost 7 bases and 5 bases, there was a span of 14 bases. This CDR3 spans 14 amino acids. The germline V gene encodes CDR1 MNHEY and CDR2 SMNVEV (reference sequence).

The V gene is TRBV19, the J gene TRBJ2-7; D is unresolved. The V gene lost 3 bases and the J gene lost 0 bases, with 9 bases spanning the gap. From germline, CDR1 is LNHDA and CDR2 SQIVND (reference sequence). The CDR3 extends over 14 amino acids. The CDR3 sequence: CASSIHGSSYEQYF. The CDR3, as DNA: TGTGCCAGTAGTATTCACGGTAGCTCCTACGAGCAGTACTTC.

This chain joins TRBV6-1 and TRBJ1-4, with D hard to call. V was pared by 2 bases and J by 5 bases, with 9 bases between. From germline, CDR1 is MNHNS and CDR2 SASEGT. The CDR3 has 14 amino acids. The DNA for the CDR3 is TGTGCCAGCAGTGAACAGGCCCCCAATGAAAAACTGTTTTTT. Protein product: CASSEQAPNEKLFF.

This clone has more than one count but fewer than ten. The V and J genes are TRBV4-3 and TRBJ2-2; tentatively, D is TRBD1 (5 bases). The V end lost 1 base, the J end lost 7 bases, and 16 bases lay between the germline ends. This CDR3 contains 16 residues. The V gene's germline CDR1 is LGHNA and CDR2 YSLEER. The CDR3 region is CASSQVSAGLGGELFF. The DNA for the CDR3 is TGCGCCAGCAGCCAAGTTTCGGCAGGGCTAGGCGGGGAGCTGTTTTTT.

V usage is TRBV2 and J usage is TRBJ1-5; D gene ambiguous. Looked up from germline, CDR1 is SNHLY and CDR2 is FYNNEI. CDR3 size: 12 residues. V was clipped by 6 bases and J by 8 bases, with 11 bases between them. The chain's CDR3 is CASRLGVEPQHF. CDR3 bases: TGTGCCAGCAGACTCGGAGTAGAGCCCCAGCATTTT.

V gene TRBV24-1 combines with J gene TRBJ2-1, with 14 bases identical to TRBD2. The germline V gene encodes CDR1 KGHDR and CDR2 SFDVKD. CDR3 length equals 16 residues. Trimming took 4 bases from V and 5 from J; bases not matched to a gene: 3. This CDR3 reads CATSDEGLAGDNEQFF. Here the CDR3 DNA reads TGTGCCACCAGTGACGAGGGACTAGCGGGGGACAATGAGCAGTTCTTC.

This clone was seen just once. The V call is TRBV28, the J call TRBJ2-7, with 10 bases aligning to TRBD1. The CDR3 spans 15 residues. V shed 2 bases, J shed 5 bases, and the junction held 6 bases outside the gene matches. From germline, CDR1 is MDHEN and CDR2 SYDVKM. For the CDR3, the DNA is TGTGCCAGCAGTTTACCGGGACAGGGGTTCCACGAGCAGTACTTC. Its protein is CASSLPGQGFHEQYF. Looking up the rest from reference TRBV28 and TRBJ2-7 gives the full variable domain: DVKVTQSSRYLVKRTGEKVFLECVQDMDHENMFWYRQDPGLGLRLIYFSYDVKMKEKGDIPEGYSVSREKKERFSLILESASTNQTSMYLCASSLPGQGFHEQYFGPGTRLTVT.

This sequence joins TRBV28 and TRBJ1-1, with D possibly TRBD1 on 6 matching bases. Germline V CDR1 and CDR2: MDHEN, SYDVKM. Trimming stripped 7 bases from V and 4 bases from J, with 16 bases between. CDR3 length: 14 residues. The CDR3 region is CASNPAGATTEAFF. CDR3 bases: TGTGCCAGCAACCCCGCGGGGGCCACCACTGAAGCTTTCTTT.

The V gene is TRBV12-5, the J gene TRBJ2-2; 7 nucleotides line up with TRBD2. CDR1 and CDR2 from the germline V gene are LGHNT and FRNRAP. The CDR3 has 14 residues. Unmatched junction bases numbered 8, after V lost 6 bases and J lost 7 bases. The CDR3 DNA sequence: TGTGCTAGTGGGGCGGGAGAACGTAGCGGGGAGCTGTTTTTT. This encodes CASGAGERSGELFF.

This chain connects TRBV30 to TRBJ2-3; possibly TRBD2 for D (6 bases). V lost 4 bases to trimming and J lost 0 bases, with 14 bases between them. CDR1 is GTSNPN and CDR2 is SVGIG in the germline V gene (reference sequence). The CDR3 has 15 amino acids. DNA of the CDR3: TGTGCCTGGATGCGGGGCCTCCCGAGCACAGATACGCAGTATTTT. Protein product: CAWMRGLPSTDTQYF.

This clone appeared a single time. The chain employs TRBV3-1 (or the pseudogene TRBV3-2) and TRBJ1-2; weak D call: TRBD1 (5 bases). The CDR3 is 15 residues long. With 3 bases removed from V and 4 bases from J, the gap between germline ends came to 15 bases. Germline V gives CDR1 LGHDT, CDR2 YNNKEL (reference sequence). CDR3 sequence (DNA): TGTGCCAGCAGCCAGCTTGGGGTGGGGGGCTATGGCTACACCTTC. Protein: CASSQLGVGGYGYTF.

The chain joins TRBV7-2 to TRBJ2-1; 14 positions match TRBD2. The CDR3 covers 15 residues. Germline V CDR1 and CDR2: SGHTA, FQGNSA. V lost 8 bases to trimming and J lost 9 bases; unmatched junction nucleotides: 9. The CDR3 region is CASCAWTSGRSEQFF. The CDR3 DNA reads TGTGCCAGCTGCGCATGGACTAGCGGGAGGAGTGAGCAGTTCTTC.

This chain links TRBV27 with TRBJ1-2, with D possibly being TRBD1 (5 bases). Trimming removed 5 bases at V and 8 bases at J, with 18 bases between. CDR1 is MNHEY and CDR2 is SMNVEV in the germline V gene (reference sequence). The CDR3 length is 14 residues. DNA for the CDR3: TGTGCCAGCAGTCTATGGGGGACGGCGGGGGGCTACACCTTC. This encodes CASSLWGTAGGYTF.

This chain's CDR3 is CASSATAREGFSGANVLTF. The CDR3 bases are TGTGCCAGCAGCGCGACCGCTCGGGAGGGATTCTCTGGGGCCAACGTCCTGACTTTC. The chain links TRBV9 to TRBJ2-6; 8 bases match TRBD2. V dropped 3 bases and J dropped 0; count of bases not matched to a gene: 11. The CDR3 is 19 amino acids. Germline V gene lookup returns CDR1 SGDLS and CDR2 YYNGEE.

The gene calls are TRBV28 and TRBJ1-5; D unresolved. CDR3 length equals 16 residues. V was shortened by 4 bases and J by 0 bases, with 13 bases between the two germline ends. Germline V gene data show CDR1 as MDHEN and CDR2 as SYDVKM. The CDR3 spells CASSYPRSYSNQPQHF. DNA for the CDR3: TGTGCCAGCAGTTACCCCAGAAGTTATAGCAATCAGCCCCAGCATTTT. Full variable domain (missing parts from reference TRBV28 and TRBJ1-5): DVKVTQSSRYLVKRTGEKVFLECVQDMDHENMFWYRQDPGLGLRLIYFSYDVKMKEKGDIPEGYSVSREKKERFSLILESASTNQTSMYLCASSYPRSYSNQPQHFGDGTRLSIL.

A single count supports this clone. DNA for the CDR3: TGTGCCAGCAGCGCGGGCGGACAGAACTATGGCTACACCTTC. It encodes CASSAGGQNYGYTF. The chain couples TRBV5-6 to TRBJ1-2, with a tentative D call TRBD1 (6 bases). V dropped 4 bases and J dropped 2 bases, with 12 bases sitting between them. CDR1 SGHDT and CDR2 YYEEEE come from the germline V gene. The CDR3 spans 14 residues.

Points on this clone: This sample includes further DNA sequences coding for the same CDR3. This CDR3 is CASSYRAGSSYEQYF. The CDR3 DNA sequence: TGTGCCAGCAGTTACCGGGCGGGAAGCTCCTACGAGCAGTACTTC. The chain uses TRBV6-5 and TRBJ2-7, with D possibly being TRBD2 (6 bases). Germline V gene data show CDR1 as MNHEY and CDR2 as SVGAGI. V was trimmed by 2 bases and J by 0 bases, leaving 11 bases between them. The CDR3 contains 15 residues.